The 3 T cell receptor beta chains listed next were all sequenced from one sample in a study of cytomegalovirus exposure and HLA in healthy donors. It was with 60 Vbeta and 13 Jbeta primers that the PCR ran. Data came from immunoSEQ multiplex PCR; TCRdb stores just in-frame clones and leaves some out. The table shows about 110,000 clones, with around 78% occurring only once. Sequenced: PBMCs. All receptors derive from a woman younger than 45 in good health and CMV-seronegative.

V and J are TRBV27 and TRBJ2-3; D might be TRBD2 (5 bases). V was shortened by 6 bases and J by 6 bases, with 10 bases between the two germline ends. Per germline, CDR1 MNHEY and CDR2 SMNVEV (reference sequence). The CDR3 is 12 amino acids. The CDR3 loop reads CASSGVMDTQYF. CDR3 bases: TGTGCCAGCAGCGGGGTGATGGATACGCAGTATTTT.

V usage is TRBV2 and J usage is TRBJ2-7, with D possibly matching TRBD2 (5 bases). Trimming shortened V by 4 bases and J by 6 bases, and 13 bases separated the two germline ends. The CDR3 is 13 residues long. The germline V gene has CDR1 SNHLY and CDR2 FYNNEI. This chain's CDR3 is CASSGAVEAEQYF. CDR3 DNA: TGTGCCAGCAGTGGGGCTGTGGAGGCCGAGCAGTACTTC.

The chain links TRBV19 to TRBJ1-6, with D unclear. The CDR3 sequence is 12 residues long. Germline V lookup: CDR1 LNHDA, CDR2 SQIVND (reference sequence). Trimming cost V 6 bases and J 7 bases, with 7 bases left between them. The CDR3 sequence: CASSPRNSPLHF. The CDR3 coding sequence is TGTGCCAGTAGCCCACGGAATTCACCCCTCCACTTT.